These 27 T cell receptor beta chains were sequenced from one sample in a study of technical replicates of blood from four donors. Measured with immunoSEQ multiplex PCR; TCRdb has only the in-frame clones, and not every one. Seen here are 70,000 to 85,000 clones, 92% observed once, and the top ten hold about 0.26%. Sequenced: T cells isolated from PBMCs. All receptors derive from a human donor in good health.

J is TRBJ2-5 and V is TRBV5-1, with 8 nucleotides matching TRBD2. The CDR3 contains 14 residues. Looked up from germline, CDR1 is SGHRS and CDR2 is YFSETQ. V trimming: 5 bases; J trimming: 5 bases; junction bases outside the gene matches: 8. The CDR3 reads CASRPGTSVETQYF. The CDR3 bases are TGCGCCAGCAGGCCCGGGACTAGTGTGGAGACCCAGTACTTC.

The V and J genes are TRBV14 and TRBJ1-1; TRBD1 is a possible D gene (6 bases). The length of the CDR3 is 17 residues. In germline, CDR1 is SGHDN, CDR2 FVKESK. Trimming removed 2 bases from V and 2 bases from J, with 18 bases in between. The DNA of the CDR3 is TGTGCCAGCAGCCAACCTAGCCCCGGGACACCTAACACTGAAGCTTTCTTT. This sequence encodes CASSQPSPGTPNTEAFF.

The chain links TRBV28 to TRBJ2-3, with TRBD1 matching over 7 bases. Germline CDR1 MDHEN, CDR2 SYDVKM. The V gene end was trimmed by 4 bases and the J gene end by 4 bases; junction bases not matched to a gene: 8. This CDR3 contains 15 residues. The chain's CDR3 is CASSSPGQNSDTQYF. CDR3 bases: TGTGCCAGCAGTTCCCCGGGACAGAACTCAGATACGCAGTATTTT. Full variable domain (remainder filled in from reference TRBV28 and TRBJ2-3): DVKVTQSSRYLVKRTGEKVFLECVQDMDHENMFWYRQDPGLGLRLIYFSYDVKMKEKGDIPEGYSVSREKKERFSLILESASTNQTSMYLCASSSPGQNSDTQYFGPGTRLTVL.

The rearrangement joins TRBV7-9 to TRBJ1-3; D call uncertain. Trimming removed 6 bases from V and 3 bases from J, with 12 bases in between. From germline, CDR1 is SEHNR and CDR2 FQNEAQ (reference sequence). There are 14 residues in the CDR3. CDR3 sequence (DNA): TGTGCCAGCAGTCAACAGTCGGTTGGAAACACCATATATTTT. Translated, it gives CASSQQSVGNTIYF.

This chain joins TRBV6-5 and TRBJ2-1; D might be TRBD1 (5 bases). V lost 10 bases and J lost 9, with 19 bases in between. This CDR3 is built from 13 residues. CDR1 MNHEY and CDR2 SVGAGI come from the germline V gene. Here the CDR3 DNA reads TGTGCCACCACCCCGACCTTAAGGGGTGAGCAGTTCTTC. Translation gives CATTPTLRGEQFF.

The rearrangement links TRBV15 to TRBJ2-3, with 9 bases fitting TRBD2. Trimming took 7 bases from V and 0 from J; bases not matched to a gene: 5. CDR3 length: 15 amino acids. From germline, CDR1 is LNHNV and CDR2 YYDKDF (reference sequence). CDR3 loop: CATTKGLASTDTQYF. CDR3 sequence (DNA): TGTGCCACCACAAAAGGACTAGCGAGCACAGATACGCAGTATTTT.

This clone appeared once. The rearrangement links TRBV5-6 to TRBJ2-7, with D perhaps TRBD1 (5 bases). Trimming removed 2 bases at V and 3 bases at J, with 15 bases between. CDR3 length: 15 amino acids. Germline CDR1 and CDR2: SGHDT and YYEEEE. In DNA form, the CDR3 reads TGTGCCAGCAGCTTTCCCGGGCAGGGATTCTACGAGCAGTACTTC. Its protein product is CASSFPGQGFYEQYF.

Points on this clone: Different DNA sequences within this sample yield the same CDR3. The CDR3 loop reads CASSSPGGGEKLFF. The CDR3 DNA reads as TGTGCCAGCAGTTCCCCGGGTGGGGGGGAAAAACTGTTTTTT. The chain uses TRBV28 and TRBJ1-4; D is possibly TRBD1 (5 bases). CDR3 length equals 14 residues. The V end was cut by 4 bases, the J end by 8 bases, with 14 bases between. Germline CDR1 is MDHEN and CDR2 is SYDVKM.

This chain links TRBV30 with TRBJ2-7; D not resolved. The CDR3 length is 12 residues. Trimming cost V 3 bases and J 2 bases, with 8 bases left between them. Germline V gene data show CDR1 as GTSNPN and CDR2 as SVGIG (reference sequence). The CDR3 region has the DNA TGTGCCTGGAGCGGCGGAACCTACGAGCAGTACTTC. As protein: CAWSGGTYEQYF.

The chain combines TRBV6-6 with TRBJ2-7, with TRBD2 matching 9 bases. Germline V lookup: CDR1 MNHNY, CDR2 SVGAGI (reference sequence). V trimming: 6 bases; J trimming: 0 bases; junction bases outside the gene matches: 6. The CDR3 consists of 15 residues. CDR3 sequence reads: CASSTTSGSSYEQYF. In DNA, the CDR3 is TGTGCCAGCAGCACGACTAGCGGAAGCTCCTACGAGCAGTACTTC.

This clone has just a few counts. V and J are TRBV29-1 and TRBJ1-1, with a possible D match to TRBD1 (5 bases). Germline V gene sequence: CDR1 SQVTM, CDR2 ANQGSEA. The CDR3 contains 12 residues. V was cut by 8 bases and J by 1 base, with 11 bases left in between. The CDR3 DNA follows: TGCAGCCTCGACAGATGGAACACTGAAGCTTTCTTT. Protein sequence: CSLDRWNTEAFF. Full variable domain (missing parts from reference TRBV29-1 and TRBJ1-1): SAVISQKPSRDICQRGTSLTIQCQVDSQVTMMFWYRQQPGQSLTLIATANQGSEATYESGFVIDKFPISRPNLTFSTLTVSNMSPEDSSIYLCSLDRWNTEAFFGQGTRLTVV.

The rearrangement uses TRBV27 and TRBJ1-1, with a weak D call TRBD1 (6 bases). V was clipped by 5 bases and J by 1 base, with 14 bases between them. Germline loops: CDR1 MNHEY, CDR2 SMNVEV (reference sequence). This CDR3 region has 15 residues. CDR3 region: CASSEPQGSNTEAFF. CDR3 nucleotide sequence: TGTGCCAGCAGTGAACCACAGGGTTCGAACACTGAAGCTTTCTTT.

V gene TRBV5-1 combines with J gene TRBJ1-1, with unresolved D. Deletions cut 3 bases from V and 1 base from J, with 16 bases between. Germline V gene sequence: CDR1 SGHRS, CDR2 YFSETQ. The CDR3 contains 16 residues. CDR3 bases: TGCGCCAGCAGCTACGACCCCCGGGGTCGGAACACTGAAGCTTTCTTT. Amino acid sequence: CASSYDPRGRNTEAFF.

This chain links TRBV6-5 with TRBJ1-2, with 7 bases lining up with TRBD1. The CDR3 length is 15 residues. V trimming: 6 bases; J trimming: 4 bases; junction bases outside the gene matches: 11. Germline lookup yields CDR1 MNHEY and CDR2 SVGAGI. The CDR3: CASRGSTGIGYGYTF. The CDR3 DNA sequence: TGTGCCAGCAGGGGATCGACAGGGATCGGCTATGGCTACACCTTC.

This clone occurred once. The chain carries TRBV5-4 and TRBJ1-3, with TRBD1 matching 10 bases. The CDR3 contains 16 residues. The germline CDR1 and CDR2 sequences are SGHNT and YYREEE (reference sequence). V lost 3 bases, J lost 4 bases, and 7 bases stayed unmatched. Here the CDR3 DNA reads TGTGCCAGCAGCTCAACAGGGACAGGGGTAGGAAACACCATATATTTT. It translates to CASSSTGTGVGNTIYF. The whole variable domain, remainder taken from reference TRBV5-4 and TRBJ1-3, is ETGVTQSPTHLIKTRGQQVTLRCSSQSGHNTVSWYQQALGQGPQFIFQYYREEENGRGNFPPRFSGLQFPNYSSELNVNALELDDSALYLCASSSTGTGVGNTIYFGEGSWLTVV.

The table lists this clone with a count of one. The chain joins TRBV11-2 to TRBJ2-3; TRBD2 aligns across 7 bases. V dropped 3 bases and J dropped 4; count of bases not matched to a gene: 4. Germline CDR1 and CDR2: SGHAT and FQNNGV. This CDR3 has 14 amino acids. CDR3 sequence: CASSFRTSSDTQYF. CDR3 in DNA: TGTGCCAGCAGCTTTCGGACTAGTTCAGATACGCAGTATTTT.

The chain employs TRBV11-2 and TRBJ1-2, with a tentative D call TRBD1 (5 bases). The CDR3 has 16 residues. Germline V gene lookup returns CDR1 SGHAT and CDR2 FQNNGV. Trimming shortened V by 4 bases and J by 2 bases, and 17 bases separated the two germline ends. The chain's CDR3 is CASSSNAGPTNYGYTF. The CDR3 DNA reads as TGTGCCAGCAGCTCAAACGCGGGACCAACAAACTATGGCTACACCTTC.

This clone was recorded only once. The chain uses TRBV19 and TRBJ1-5, with a tentative D call TRBD1 (5 bases). Trimming left V 2 bases short and J 8 bases short, with 13 bases between. Germline V gene sequence: CDR1 LNHDA, CDR2 SQIVND (reference sequence). The CDR3 covers 14 residues. In DNA form, the CDR3 reads TGTGCCAGTAGTATAAGTAGGAGGGGAGAGCCCCAGCATTTT. Translating gives CASSISRRGEPQHF.

The chain joins TRBV7-2 to TRBJ2-5; TRBD1 agrees at 8 bases. Trimming cost V 5 bases and J 5 bases; bases outside gene matches: 10. The CDR3 sequence is 15 residues long. Germline loops: CDR1 SGHTA, CDR2 FQGNSA. The CDR3 reads CASSPRQGLSETQYF. Written as DNA, the CDR3 is TGTGCCAGCAGCCCTAGACAGGGGTTATCGGAGACCCAGTACTTC.

Only one count was recorded for this clone. V usage is TRBV10-1 and J usage is TRBJ2-2, with D tentatively TRBD1 (6 bases). V shed 4 bases and J shed 3 bases, with 9 bases lying between them. Germline V gives CDR1 WNHNN, CDR2 SYGVQD (reference sequence). The length of the CDR3 is 14 residues. CDR3 in amino acids: CASSVGQYTGELFF. Written as DNA, the CDR3 is TGCGCCAGCAGTGTTGGACAGTACACCGGGGAGCTGTTTTTT.

The chain recombines TRBV6-6 with TRBJ1-2; 7 nucleotides line up with TRBD1. Germline trimming cut 0 bases from V and 5 bases from J; bases unmatched to any gene: 6. Per germline, CDR1 MNHNY and CDR2 SVGAGI (reference sequence). The CDR3 has 15 amino acids. The CDR3 DNA is TGTGCCAGCAGTTACTCGGAGGGGGCTCGGTATGGCTACACCTTC. Residues: CASSYSEGARYGYTF.

Only one count was recorded for this clone. The J gene is TRBJ2-2, the V gene TRBV5-4; TRBD1 aligns across 7 bases. This CDR3 is 15 amino acids long. Germline trimming cut 3 bases from V and 2 bases from J; bases unmatched to any gene: 4. Germline lookup yields CDR1 SGHNT and CDR2 YYREEE (reference sequence). This CDR3 reads CASSSGTVNTGELFF. CDR3 nucleotides: TGTGCCAGCAGCTCCGGGACAGTTAACACCGGGGAGCTGTTTTTT.

The V gene is TRBV19, the J gene TRBJ1-1; the match to TRBD1 covers 8 bases. Germline V gives CDR1 LNHDA, CDR2 SQIVND (reference sequence). J was trimmed by 6 bases and V by 4 bases; bases with no gene match: 4. The CDR3 is 13 residues long. CDR3 coding DNA: TGTGCCAGTAGTACCGACAGGGGCGCTGAAGCTTTCTTT. Amino acids: CASSTDRGAEAFF.

J is TRBJ2-5 and V is TRBV2; D is uncertain. The germline CDR1 and CDR2 sequences are SNHLY and FYNNEI. This CDR3 has 13 amino acids. The germline V and J ends were trimmed by 7 bases and 1 base, with 10 bases remaining between them. The chain's CDR3 is CASTQYGQETQYF. The CDR3 nucleotides are TGTGCCAGCACTCAGTATGGCCAAGAGACCCAGTACTTC. The entire variable domain, with the rest obtained from reference TRBV2 and TRBJ2-5, is as follows: EPEVTQTPSHQVTQMGQEVILRCVPISNHLYFYWYRQILGQKVEFLVSFYNNEISEKSEIFDDQFSVERPDGSNFTLKIRSTKLEDSAMYFCASTQYGQETQYFGPGTRLLVL.

The rearrangement joins TRBV12-5 to TRBJ2-7; 10 positions match TRBD1. The CDR3 covers 14 residues. J was trimmed by 5 bases and V by 6 bases; bases with no gene match: 7. Germline CDR1 and CDR2: LGHNT and FRNRAP. CDR3 protein: CASGLGQGVNEQYF. The DNA for the CDR3 is TGTGCTAGTGGCCTTGGACAGGGGGTCAACGAGCAGTACTTC. Looking up the rest from reference TRBV12-5 and TRBJ2-7 gives the full variable domain: DARVTQTPRHKVTEMGQEVTMRCQPILGHNTVFWYRQTMMQGLELLAYFRNRAPLDDSGMPKDRFSAEMPDATLATLKIQPSEPRDSAVYFCASGLGQGVNEQYFGPGTRLTVT.

J is TRBJ2-7 and V is TRBV4-2; D uncertain. Per germline, CDR1 LGHNA and CDR2 YNFKEQ. The CDR3 loop spans 16 amino acids. V was cut by 0 bases and J by 7 bases, with 19 bases left in between. CDR3 coding DNA: TGTGCCAGCAGCCAAGACTCCGACCTAGTGGGTGAGGAGCAGTACTTC. Translated: CASSQDSDLVGEEQYF.

The genes are TRBV19 and TRBJ1-2; weak D call: TRBD1 (5 bases). V lost 7 bases to trimming and J lost 4 bases, with 13 bases between them. The CDR3 runs to 13 residues. Germline-derived CDR1 and CDR2 are LNHDA and SQIVND (reference sequence). The CDR3 region is CASTGGSGYGYTF. The CDR3 DNA reads as TGTGCCAGTACGGGGGGATCTGGCTATGGCTACACCTTC.